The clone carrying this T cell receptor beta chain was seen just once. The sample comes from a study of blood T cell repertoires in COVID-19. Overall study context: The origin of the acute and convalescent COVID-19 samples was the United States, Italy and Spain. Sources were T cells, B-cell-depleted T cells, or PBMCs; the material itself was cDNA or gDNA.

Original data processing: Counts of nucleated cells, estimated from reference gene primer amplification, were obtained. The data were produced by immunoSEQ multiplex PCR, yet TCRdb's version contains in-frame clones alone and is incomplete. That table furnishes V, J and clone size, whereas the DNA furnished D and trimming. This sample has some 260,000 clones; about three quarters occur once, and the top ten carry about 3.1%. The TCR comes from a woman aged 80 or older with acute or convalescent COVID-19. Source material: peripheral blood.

The CDR3 region is CASSLEPGGSYEQYF. The CDR3 nucleotides read TGTGCCAGCAGCTTGGAGCCAGGGGGGTCCTACGAGCAGTACTTC. The chain recombines TRBV5-4 with TRBJ2-7, with D perhaps matching TRBD1 (7 bases). The germline gives CDR1 SGHNT, CDR2 YYREEE (reference sequence). The CDR3 runs 15 residues. V shed 0 bases and J shed 1 base, with 11 bases lying between them.